Following are 15 T cell receptor beta chains from one sample sequenced in a study of identical twins. Using its own MiXCR run on the 5' RACE reads, TCRdb lists one record per CDR3 protein. The sample gives 200,000 to 250,000 distinct CDR3 sequences, 7.5% of which show up once; about 1.9% is in the top ten. This sample also belongs to another study, concerning yellow fever vaccine responses in identical twins.

Source material: memory (CD45RO+) T cells sorted from blood. The receptors were gathered from a woman between 18 and 29 years old in good health.

As DNA, the CDR3 is TGTGCCAGCAGCCTCATCCTTCCGGGGCGACCCTATAGCAATCAGCCCCAGCATTTT. Encoded protein: CASSLILPGRPYSNQPQHF. V and J are TRBV14 and TRBJ1-5, with D perhaps TRBD1 (5 bases). The germline V gene has CDR1 SGHDN and CDR2 FVKESK. The CDR3 has 19 amino acids. Trimming took 4 bases from V and 0 from J, leaving 22 bases between them.

This clonotype has ten or more counts. The rearrangement joins TRBV20-1 to TRBJ2-5, with 10 bases fitting TRBD2. Looked up from germline, CDR1 is DFQATT and CDR2 is SNEGSKA (reference sequence). V was pared by 5 bases and J by 0 bases, with 6 bases of the junction left unmatched. This CDR3 contains 15 residues. CDR3 nucleotides: TGCAGTGCTGGTCTACTAGCGGGGTACCAAGAGACCCAGTACTTC. This translates into CSAGLLAGYQETQYF.

This clonotype was detected ten times or more. The rearrangement joins TRBV28 to TRBJ2-1; D not certain. With 3 bases removed from V and 0 bases from J, the gap between germline ends came to 6 bases. CDR1 MDHEN and CDR2 SYDVKM come from the germline V gene. The CDR3 consists of 14 residues. The CDR3 DNA sequence: TGTGCCAGCAGTTTCCCCAACTCCTACAATGAGCAGTTCTTC. As protein: CASSFPNSYNEQFF.

The chain uses TRBV9 and TRBJ1-1; possible D gene TRBD1, 5 bases. The V gene lost 3 bases and the J gene lost 5 bases, with 17 bases spanning the gap. The CDR3 has 15 amino acids. Germline CDR1 and CDR2: SGDLS and YYNGEE. The CDR3 nucleotides are TGTGCCAGCAGCGCCCACGGCTTGGGGGGGACTGAAGCTTTCTTT. As protein: CASSAHGLGGTEAFF. The whole variable domain, filled in from reference TRBV9 and TRBJ1-1, reads DSGVTQTPKHLITATGQRVTLRCSPRSGDLSVYWYQQSLDQGLQFLIQYYNGEERAKGNILERFSAQQFPDLHSELNLSSLELGDSALYFCASSAHGLGGTEAFFGQGTRLTVV.

The chain links TRBV4-2 to TRBJ2-5, with D perhaps matching TRBD2 (6 bases). The germline CDR1 and CDR2 sequences are LGHNA and YNFKEQ. V lost 0 bases to trimming and J lost 9 bases, with 14 bases between them. The CDR3 has 14 amino acids. CDR3 region: CASSQDQAGGAQYF. DNA for the CDR3: TGTGCCAGCAGCCAAGATCAAGCGGGCGGGGCCCAGTACTTC.

This clonotype was counted a few times. The gene calls are TRBV30 and TRBJ2-5; D is unclear. Germline V lookup: CDR1 GTSNPN, CDR2 SVGIG (reference sequence). Trimming took 3 bases from V and 9 from J, leaving 11 bases between them. The CDR3 length is 11 residues. In DNA, the CDR3 is TGTGCCTGGAGCGCCACCGAAGCCCAGTACTTC. It specifies CAWSATEAQYF.

This clonotype has just a few counts. The chain is built from TRBV27 and TRBJ2-5; TRBD1 might be the D (5 bases). Trimming stripped 4 bases from V and 5 bases from J, with 14 bases between. The CDR3 spans 14 residues. Germline lookup yields CDR1 MNHEY and CDR2 SMNVEV (reference sequence). Here the CDR3 DNA reads TGTGCCAGCAGTTCGCAGGGTCGTTCGGAGACCCAGTACTTC. This translates into CASSSQGRSETQYF.

In this sample, this clonotype turned up a few times. This chain connects TRBV24-1 to TRBJ2-1; 9 bases are a match to TRBD2. The CDR3 is 16 amino acids. Trimming cost V 4 bases and J 7 bases; bases outside gene matches: 10. Looked up from germline, CDR1 is KGHDR and CDR2 is SFDVKD. CDR3 amino acids: CATSEVRPSGTNEQFF. CDR3 in DNA: TGTGCCACCAGTGAGGTCCGTCCTAGCGGGACTAATGAGCAGTTCTTC.

This clonotype was recorded at least ten times. This chain links TRBV21-1 with TRBJ2-2; the D segment call TRBD2 is taken from the table without a DNA check. TRBV21-1 is classified as a pseudogene. The CDR3 length is 17 residues. CDR3 protein: CASSRRTSGGNTGELFF. In nucleotides, the CDR3 is TGTGCCAGCAGCAGGAGGACTAGCGGGGGGAACACCGGGGAGCTGTTTTTT.

Here the CDR3 DNA reads TGTGCCAGCTCACCTAAATACGAGCAGTACTTC. Its translation: CASSPKYEQYF. J is TRBJ2-7 and V is TRBV18, with D unresolved. The CDR3 loop spans 11 amino acids. Germline V lookup: CDR1 KGHSH, CDR2 LQKENI. The ends were cut back, 3 bases at V and 4 bases at J, with 4 bases in the middle.

The chain is built from TRBV6-1 and TRBJ2-3, with D possibly being TRBD2 (6 bases). The CDR3 sequence is 17 residues long. The ends were cut back, 7 bases at V and 8 bases at J, with 28 bases in the middle. Germline V gene data show CDR1 as MNHNS and CDR2 as SASEGT. The CDR3 loop reads CASKVARAGSSGGTQYF. The CDR3, as DNA: TGTGCCAGCAAGGTAGCCAGGGCGGGAAGTAGTGGGGGTACGCAGTATTTT.

This clonotype was detected ten times or more. The chain couples TRBV12-3 or TRBV12-4 to TRBJ1-4; 8 bases fit TRBD1. V shed 6 bases, J shed 5 bases, and the junction held 8 bases outside the gene matches. This CDR3 region has 15 residues. The CDR3 sequence: CASRNPGQANEKLFF. Written as DNA, the CDR3 is TGTGCCAGCAGAAACCCGGGACAGGCAAATGAAAAACTGTTTTTT.

This clonotype came up a few times. The chain has TRBV27 and TRBJ2-1, with D hard to call. Germline V CDR1 and CDR2: MNHEY, SMNVEV (reference sequence). Deletions cut 5 bases from V and 10 bases from J, with 12 bases between. This CDR3 is 12 amino acids long. CDR3 bases: TGTGCCAGCAGTCCCACCGGTACCGAGCAGTTCTTC. This encodes CASSPTGTEQFF.

This clonotype came up many times. The V gene is TRBV6-2 or TRBV6-3, the J gene TRBJ2-3; TRBD2 matches at 10 bases. Germline-derived CDR1 and CDR2 are MNHEY and SVGEGT. The CDR3 runs to 14 residues. The V segment lost 6 bases and the J segment 6 bases; nucleotides outside the gene matches: 6. The CDR3: CASSLAGESDTQYF. CDR3 DNA: TGTGCCAGCAGCCTAGCGGGAGAGTCGGATACGCAGTATTTT.

This clonotype came up many times. The chain combines TRBV27 with TRBJ2-7, with 13 bases lining up with TRBD2. Germline V gives CDR1 MNHEY, CDR2 SMNVEV (reference sequence). This CDR3 spans 15 amino acids. Germline trimming cut 6 bases from V and 3 bases from J; bases unmatched to any gene: 5. The chain's CDR3 is CASSRGTSGIYEQYF. As DNA, the CDR3 is TGTGCCAGCAGCCGTGGGACTAGCGGGATCTACGAGCAGTACTTC.